Below, one TCR beta chain is given with its context. The data are from a study of control samples from healthy donors and cancer patients. The V end was cut by 6 bases, the J end by 0 bases, with 14 bases between. The CDR3 is 16 residues long. The V gene's germline CDR1 is SGHVS and CDR2 FNYEAQ. TCRdb's table, derived via immunoSEQ multiplex PCR, lists solely in-frame clones and lacks some. In the table there are 71,000 or so clones, about nine tenths of which are singletons. This receptor was taken from a man aged 60 to 69 with lung cancer. Sequencing was done on a sample of PBMCs. This chain links TRBV7-6 with TRBJ1-4; D not resolved. The CDR3 coding sequence is TGTGCCAGCAGTCCGGGCTTTATTACAACTAATGAAAAACTGTTTTTT. Protein sequence: CASSPGFITTNEKLFF.